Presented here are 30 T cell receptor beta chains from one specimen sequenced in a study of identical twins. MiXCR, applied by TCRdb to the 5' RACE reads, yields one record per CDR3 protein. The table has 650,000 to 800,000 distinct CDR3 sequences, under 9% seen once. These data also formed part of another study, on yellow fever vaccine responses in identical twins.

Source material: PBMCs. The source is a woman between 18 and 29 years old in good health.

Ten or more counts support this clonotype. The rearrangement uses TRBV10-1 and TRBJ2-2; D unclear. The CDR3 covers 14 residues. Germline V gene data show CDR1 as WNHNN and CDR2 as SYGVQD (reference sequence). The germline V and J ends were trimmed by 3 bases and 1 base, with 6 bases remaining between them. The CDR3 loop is CASSDRLNTGELFF. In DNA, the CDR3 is TGCGCCAGCAGTGACAGGCTGAACACCGGGGAGCTGTTTTTT.

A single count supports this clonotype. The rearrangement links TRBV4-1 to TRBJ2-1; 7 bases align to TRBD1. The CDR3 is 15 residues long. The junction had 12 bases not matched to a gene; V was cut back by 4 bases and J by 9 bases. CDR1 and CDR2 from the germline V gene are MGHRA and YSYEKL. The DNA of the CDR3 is TGCGCCAGCAGCCTGGGACAGCCTAGGGGTAGTGAGCAGTTCTTC. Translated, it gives CASSLGQPRGSEQFF.

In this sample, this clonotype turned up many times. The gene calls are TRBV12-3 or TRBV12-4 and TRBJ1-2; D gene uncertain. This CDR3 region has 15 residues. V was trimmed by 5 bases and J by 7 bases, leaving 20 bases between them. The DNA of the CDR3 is TGTGCCAGCAGTGACGACTTTCATCCGGGCTTTGGCTACACCTTC. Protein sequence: CASSDDFHPGFGYTF.

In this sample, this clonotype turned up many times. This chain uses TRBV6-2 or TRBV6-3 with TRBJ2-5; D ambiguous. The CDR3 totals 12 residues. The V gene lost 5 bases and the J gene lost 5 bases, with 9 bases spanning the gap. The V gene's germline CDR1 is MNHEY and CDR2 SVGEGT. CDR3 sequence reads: CASSPFPETQYF. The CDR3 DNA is TGTGCCAGCAGTCCATTCCCGGAGACCCAGTACTTC.

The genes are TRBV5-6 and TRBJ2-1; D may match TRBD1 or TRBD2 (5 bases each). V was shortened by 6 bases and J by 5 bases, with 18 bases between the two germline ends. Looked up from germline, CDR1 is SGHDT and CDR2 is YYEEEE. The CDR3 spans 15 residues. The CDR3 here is CASNPTPGANNEQFF. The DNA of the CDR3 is TGTGCCAGCAATCCCACCCCCGGGGCAAACAATGAGCAGTTCTTC.

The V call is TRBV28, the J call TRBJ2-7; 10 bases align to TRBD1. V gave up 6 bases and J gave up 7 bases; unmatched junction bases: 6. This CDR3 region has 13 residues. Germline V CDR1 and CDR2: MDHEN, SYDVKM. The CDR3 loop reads CASSWTGGEEQYF. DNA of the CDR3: TGTGCCAGCAGCTGGACAGGGGGTGAAGAGCAGTACTTC. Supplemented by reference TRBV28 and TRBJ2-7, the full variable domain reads DVKVTQSSRYLVKRTGEKVFLECVQDMDHENMFWYRQDPGLGLRLIYFSYDVKMKEKGDIPEGYSVSREKKERFSLILESASTNQTSMYLCASSWTGGEEQYFGPGTRLTVT.

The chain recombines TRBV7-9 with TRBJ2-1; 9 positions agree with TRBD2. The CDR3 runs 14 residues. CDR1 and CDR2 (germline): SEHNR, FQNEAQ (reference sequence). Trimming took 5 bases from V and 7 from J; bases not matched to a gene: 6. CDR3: CASSKAGGPNEQFF. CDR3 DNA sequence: TGTGCCAGCAGCAAGGCGGGGGGGCCAAATGAGCAGTTCTTC.

The CDR3, as DNA: TGTGCCAGCAGCTTAAATACCAGGTCTGGAAACACCATATATTTT. It encodes CASSLNTRSGNTIYF. The V gene is TRBV7-6, the J gene TRBJ1-3; no definite D call. Trimming pared 2 bases from V and 1 base from J, leaving 9 bases between. The CDR3 consists of 15 residues. Germline V gene lookup returns CDR1 SGHVS and CDR2 FNYEAQ.

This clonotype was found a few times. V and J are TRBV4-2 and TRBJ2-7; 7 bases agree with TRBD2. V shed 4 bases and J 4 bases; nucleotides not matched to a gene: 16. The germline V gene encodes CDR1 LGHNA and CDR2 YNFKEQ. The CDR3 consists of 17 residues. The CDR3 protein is CASSRNRVGLVGYEQYF. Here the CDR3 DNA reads TGTGCCAGCAGCCGAAATCGGGTAGGACTAGTTGGGTACGAGCAGTACTTC.

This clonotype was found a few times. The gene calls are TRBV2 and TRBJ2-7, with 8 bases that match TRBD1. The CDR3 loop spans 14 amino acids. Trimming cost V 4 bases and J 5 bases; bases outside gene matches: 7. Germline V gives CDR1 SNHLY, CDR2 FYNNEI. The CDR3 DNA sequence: TGTGCCAGCAGTGTGACTTACAGGGGGAACGAGCAGTACTTC. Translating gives CASSVTYRGNEQYF.

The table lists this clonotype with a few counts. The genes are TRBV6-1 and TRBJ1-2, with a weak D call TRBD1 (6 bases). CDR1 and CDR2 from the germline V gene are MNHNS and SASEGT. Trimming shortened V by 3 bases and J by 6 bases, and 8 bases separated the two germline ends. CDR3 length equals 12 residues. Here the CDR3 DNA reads TGTGCCAGCAGTGAGGCAGGGGATGGCTACACCTTC. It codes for CASSEAGDGYTF.

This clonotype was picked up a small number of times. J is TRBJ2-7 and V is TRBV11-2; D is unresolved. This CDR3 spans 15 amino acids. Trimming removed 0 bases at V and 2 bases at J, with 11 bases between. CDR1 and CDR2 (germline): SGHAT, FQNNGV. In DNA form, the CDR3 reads TGTGCCAGCAGCTTAGATCGACTGGCACCCTACGAGCAGTACTTC. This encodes CASSLDRLAPYEQYF. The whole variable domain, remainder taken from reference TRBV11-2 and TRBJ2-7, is EAGVAQSPRYKIIEKRQSVAFWCNPISGHATLYWYQQILGQGPKLLIQFQNNGVVDDSQLPKDRFSAERLKGVDSTLKIQPAKLEDSAVYLCASSLDRLAPYEQYFGPGTRLTVT.

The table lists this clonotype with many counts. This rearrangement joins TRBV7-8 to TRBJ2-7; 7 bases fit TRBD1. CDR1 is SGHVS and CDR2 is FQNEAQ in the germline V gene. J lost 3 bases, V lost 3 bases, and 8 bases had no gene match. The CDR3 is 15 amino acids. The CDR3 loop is CASSFTGTAYYEQYF. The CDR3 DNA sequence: TGTGCCAGCAGCTTTACCGGGACAGCCTACTACGAGCAGTACTTC.

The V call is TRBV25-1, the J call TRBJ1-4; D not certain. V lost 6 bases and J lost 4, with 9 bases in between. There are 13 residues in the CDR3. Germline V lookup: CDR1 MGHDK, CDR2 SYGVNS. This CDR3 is CASREEDNEKLFF. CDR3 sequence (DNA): TGTGCCAGCAGGGAGGAGGATAATGAAAAACTGTTTTTT.

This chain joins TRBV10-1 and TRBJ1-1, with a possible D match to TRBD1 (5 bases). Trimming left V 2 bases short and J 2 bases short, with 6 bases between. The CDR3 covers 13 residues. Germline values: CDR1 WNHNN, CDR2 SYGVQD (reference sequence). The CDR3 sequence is CASSEDRNTEAFF. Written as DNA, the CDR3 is TGCGCCAGCAGTGAGGACAGAAACACTGAAGCTTTCTTT.

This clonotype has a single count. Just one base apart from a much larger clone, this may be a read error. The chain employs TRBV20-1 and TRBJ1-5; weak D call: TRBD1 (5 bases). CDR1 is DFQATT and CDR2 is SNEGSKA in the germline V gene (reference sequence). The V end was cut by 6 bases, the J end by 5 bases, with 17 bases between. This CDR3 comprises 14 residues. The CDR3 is CSAPTRGGDQPQHF. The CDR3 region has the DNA TGCAGTGCCCCGACGAGGGGTGGCGATCAGCCCCAGCATTTT.

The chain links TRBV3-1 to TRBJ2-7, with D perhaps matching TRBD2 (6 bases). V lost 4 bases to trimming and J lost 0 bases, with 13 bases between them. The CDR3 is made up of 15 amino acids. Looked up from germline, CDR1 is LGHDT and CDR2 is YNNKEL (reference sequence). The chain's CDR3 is CASSPRLVGSYEQYF. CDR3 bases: TGTGCCAGCAGCCCTCGACTAGTGGGCTCCTACGAGCAGTACTTC.

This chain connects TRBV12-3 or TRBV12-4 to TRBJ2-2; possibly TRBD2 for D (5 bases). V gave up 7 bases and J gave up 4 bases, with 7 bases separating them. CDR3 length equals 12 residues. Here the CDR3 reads CASTGVTGELFF. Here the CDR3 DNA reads TGTGCCAGCACCGGGGTCACCGGGGAGCTGTTTTTT.

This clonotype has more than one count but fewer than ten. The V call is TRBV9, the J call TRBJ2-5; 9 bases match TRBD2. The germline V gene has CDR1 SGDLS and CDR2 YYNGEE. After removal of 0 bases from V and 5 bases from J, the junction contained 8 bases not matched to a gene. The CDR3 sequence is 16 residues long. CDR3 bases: TGTGCCAGCAGCGTAGCCAGCGGGGGGTCCCAGGAGACCCAGTACTTC. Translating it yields CASSVASGGSQETQYF.

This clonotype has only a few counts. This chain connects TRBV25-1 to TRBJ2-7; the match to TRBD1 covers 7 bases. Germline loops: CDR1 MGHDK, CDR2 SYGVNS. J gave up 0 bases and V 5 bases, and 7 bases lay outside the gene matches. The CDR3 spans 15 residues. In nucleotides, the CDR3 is TGTGCCAGCAGTACGAATTGGGACAGCTCCTACGAGCAGTACTTC. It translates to CASSTNWDSSYEQYF.

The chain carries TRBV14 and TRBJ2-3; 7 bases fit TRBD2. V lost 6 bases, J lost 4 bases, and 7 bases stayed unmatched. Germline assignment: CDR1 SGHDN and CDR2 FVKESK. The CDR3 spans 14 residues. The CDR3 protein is CASRQAGVADTQYF. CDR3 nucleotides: TGTGCCAGCAGGCAGGCGGGGGTTGCAGATACGCAGTATTTT.

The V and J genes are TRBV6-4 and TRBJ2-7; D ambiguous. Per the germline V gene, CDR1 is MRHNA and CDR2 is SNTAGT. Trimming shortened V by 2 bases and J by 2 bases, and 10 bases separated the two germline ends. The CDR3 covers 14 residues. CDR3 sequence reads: CASSDGPVPYEQYF. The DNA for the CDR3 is TGTGCCAGCAGTGACGGGCCGGTCCCCTACGAGCAGTACTTC.

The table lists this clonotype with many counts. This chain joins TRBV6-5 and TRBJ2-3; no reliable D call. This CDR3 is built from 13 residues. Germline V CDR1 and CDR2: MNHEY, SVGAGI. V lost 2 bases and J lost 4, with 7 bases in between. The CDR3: CASSYRRPDTQYF. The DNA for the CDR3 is TGTGCCAGCAGTTACCGTCGGCCAGATACGCAGTATTTT.

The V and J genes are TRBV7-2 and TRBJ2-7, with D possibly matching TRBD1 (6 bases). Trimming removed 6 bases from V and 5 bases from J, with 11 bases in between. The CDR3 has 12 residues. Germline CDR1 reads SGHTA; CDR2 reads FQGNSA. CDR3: CASRQAGDEQYF. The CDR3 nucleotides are TGTGCCAGCAGGCAAGCAGGGGACGAGCAGTACTTC.

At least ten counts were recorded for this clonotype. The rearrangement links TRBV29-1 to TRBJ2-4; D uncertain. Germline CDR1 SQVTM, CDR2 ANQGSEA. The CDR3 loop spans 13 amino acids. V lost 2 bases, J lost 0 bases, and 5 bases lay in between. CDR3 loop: CSVEIIAKNIQYF. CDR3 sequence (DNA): TGCAGCGTTGAAATAATAGCCAAAAACATTCAGTACTTC.

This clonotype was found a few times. The CDR3 reads CSARLAGRDTGELFF. The CDR3 DNA follows: TGCAGTGCTAGACTAGCGGGGAGGGACACCGGGGAGCTGTTTTTT. The rearrangement links TRBV20-1 to TRBJ2-2; 9 nucleotides line up with TRBD2. CDR1 and CDR2 from the germline V gene are DFQATT and SNEGSKA (reference sequence). The CDR3 sequence is 15 residues long. Trimming at V came to 2 bases and at J to 3 bases, leaving 4 bases not matched to a gene.

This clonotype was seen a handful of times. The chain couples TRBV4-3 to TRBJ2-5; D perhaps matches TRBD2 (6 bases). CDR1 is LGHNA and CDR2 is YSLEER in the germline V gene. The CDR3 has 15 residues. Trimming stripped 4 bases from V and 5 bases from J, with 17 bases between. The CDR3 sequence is CASSPGDGEVETQYF. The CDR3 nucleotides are TGCGCCAGCAGCCCGGGGGACGGGGAGGTGGAGACCCAGTACTTC.

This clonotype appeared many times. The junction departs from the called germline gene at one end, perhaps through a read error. CDR3 loop: CASSLDNNGYTF. The CDR3 DNA reads TGCGCCAGCAGCTTGGATAACAATGGCTACACCTTC. The chain uses TRBV5-1 and TRBJ1-2; D ambiguous. From germline, CDR1 is SGHRS and CDR2 YFSETQ. The CDR3 runs to 12 residues.

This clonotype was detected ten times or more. CDR3 protein: CSGLIEAQPNSPLHF. The CDR3 DNA follows: TGCAGCGGACTCATTGAGGCCCAGCCTAATTCACCCCTCCACTTT. V and J are TRBV29-1 and TRBJ1-6; no firm D call. Germline CDR1 and CDR2: SQVTM and ANQGSEA. V gave up 7 bases and J gave up 6 bases, with 19 bases separating them. The CDR3 totals 15 residues.

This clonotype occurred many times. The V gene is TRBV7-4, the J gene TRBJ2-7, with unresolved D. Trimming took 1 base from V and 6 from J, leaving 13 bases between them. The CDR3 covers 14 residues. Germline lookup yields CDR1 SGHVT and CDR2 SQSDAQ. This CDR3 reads CASSLDWARGEQYF. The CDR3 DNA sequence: TGTGCCAGCAGCTTAGATTGGGCTAGAGGCGAGCAGTACTTC.